The sequence of this TCR beta chain was determined in a study of PD-1 blockade in classical Hodgkin lymphoma. Regarding time point: cycle 4 day 1 (C4D1), after less than 7 weeks of nivolumab. Every patient relapsed after autologous stem cell transplantation, and brentuximab vedotin exposure varied. Germline CDR1 reads MGHRA; CDR2 reads YSYEKL. Deletions cut 0 bases from V and 9 bases from J, with 14 bases between. The CDR3 consists of 14 residues. Assay: immunoSEQ multiplex PCR; the TCRdb copy retains only in-frame clones and omits some. The table has roughly 60,000 clones, 90% to 95% seen once. This TCR was sampled from a human donor with classical Hodgkin lymphoma. The J gene is TRBJ2-5, the V gene TRBV4-1; TRBD1 might be the D (6 bases). The sample in question was peripheral blood mononuclear cells (PBMCs), obtained before the fourth cycle of nivolumab. Here the CDR3 reads CASSQDLGARAQYF. CDR3 DNA: TGCGCCAGCAGCCAAGATCTGGGGGCTAGGGCCCAGTACTTC.